This T cell receptor beta chain stems from a study of blood T cell repertoires in COVID-19. Overall study context: The United States, Italy and Spain provided the acute and convalescent COVID-19 samples.

Under the authors' procedure: Counts of nucleated cells, estimated from reference gene primer amplification, were obtained. Repertoires were generated with immunoSEQ multiplex PCR, while TCRdb's copy carries only in-frame clones and drops some. The V and J calls and the clone size are those of that table, but D and trimming were determined from the DNA. Among around 220,000 clones listed, more than 80% were seen once. This clone was picked up one time. The Seattle patients, enrolled during active infection, were followed longitudinally. CDR3 length equals 14 residues. V gave up 4 bases and J gave up 0 bases, with 7 bases separating them. Germline-derived CDR1 and CDR2 are MDHEN and SYDVKM.

This chain uses TRBV28 with TRBJ1-5; the D gene is possibly TRBD1 (5 bases). The receptor was derived from a woman aged 80 or over with COVID-19, enrolled during active disease. The sequenced sample was peripheral blood. DNA for the CDR3: TGTGCCAGCAGTTGGACAATTAGCAATCAGCCCCAGCATTTT. Amino acid sequence: CASSWTISNQPQHF.